A selection of T cell receptor beta chains follows, all from one sample in a study of T cells after yellow fever vaccination. TCRdb called the 5' RACE reads again in MiXCR, with one record for every CDR3 protein. Among some 340,000 distinct CDR3 sequences listed, roughly 10% were seen once. The material was CD4+ T cells sorted from PBMCs, obtained 45 days after the yellow fever booster vaccination. Every receptor here comes from a man aged 18 to 30 who received the YFV17D yellow fever vaccine. Each CDR3 is given with its conserved first and last residue. The D gene is left open where the match is weak. For some rows the clone size is stated as once, few or many, or as a class when expanded; others skip it.

J gene: TRBJ1-1; V gene: TRBV12-3/TRBV12-4; D gene: NA; clone size: many; CDR3 DNA: TGCGCCAGCAGCTTAACCGTGAACACTGAAGCTTTCTTT; CDR3 protein: CASSLTVNTEAFF
J gene: TRBJ2-5; V gene: TRBV4-3; D gene: NA; clone size: few; CDR3 DNA: TGCGCCAGCAGCCAAGACGTGGGGGAACGGACCCAGTACTTC; CDR3 protein: CASSQDVGERTQYF
J gene: TRBJ1-1; V gene: TRBV9; D gene: TRBD1; clone size: few; CDR3 DNA: TGTGCCAGCAGCGTAGCAGGGGGCCCCACTGAAGCTTTCTTT; CDR3 protein: CASSVAGGPTEAFF
J gene: TRBJ2-7; V gene: TRBV5-1; D gene: NA; clone size: many; CDR3 DNA: TGCGCCAGCAGCTTGGGGGCGACGGTACCCTACGAGCAGTACTTC; CDR3 protein: CASSLGATVPYEQYF
J gene: TRBJ1-2; V gene: TRBV19; D gene: NA; clone size: few; CDR3 DNA: TGTGCCAGTAGTATGTCACTATATGGCTACACCTTC; CDR3 protein: CASSMSLYGYTF
J gene: TRBJ2-1; V gene: TRBV7-2; D gene: NA; clone size: few; CDR3 DNA: TGTGCCAGCACCCGGGGCAACTCCTACAATGAGCAGTTCTTC; CDR3 protein: CASTRGNSYNEQFF
J gene: TRBJ1-4; V gene: TRBV6-5; D gene: TRBD1; clone size: few; CDR3 DNA: TGTGCCAGCAGGACAGGGGGTTTTCCCGCAACTAATGAAAAACTGTTTTTT; CDR3 protein: CASRTGGFPATNEKLFF
J gene: TRBJ2-3; V gene: TRBV5-1; D gene: TRBD2; clone size: NA; CDR3 DNA: TGCGCCAGCAGCAGCGGGACTAGCGGGGGGGCCACAGATACGCAGTATTTT; CDR3 protein: CASSSGTSGGATDTQYF
J gene: TRBJ2-7; V gene: TRBV30; D gene: TRBD1; clone size: NA; CDR3 DNA: TGTGCCGGGACTGGACAGGGAACCCCCTACGAGCAGTACTTC; CDR3 protein: CAGTGQGTPYEQYF
J gene: TRBJ1-2; V gene: TRBV12-3/TRBV12-4; D gene: NA; clone size: few; CDR3 DNA: TGTGCCAGCAGTGCCAGGGGCTTGCTATTTTATGGCTACACCTTC; CDR3 protein: CASSARGLLFYGYTF
J gene: TRBJ2-7; V gene: TRBV11-2; D gene: NA; clone size: once; CDR3 DNA: TGTGCCAGCAGCTTATGGTTGGGGGACGAGCAGTACTTC; CDR3 protein: CASSLWLGDEQYF
J gene: TRBJ2-3; V gene: TRBV9; D gene: NA; clone size: few; CDR3 DNA: TGTGCCAGCAGCGGACAGGGGAGGGGTACGCAGTATTTT; CDR3 protein: CASSGQGRGTQYF
J gene: TRBJ2-3; V gene: TRBV9; D gene: NA; clone size: NA; CDR3 DNA: TGTGCCAGCAGCGTAGCTAGCGGCACAGATACGCAGTATTTT; CDR3 protein: CASSVASGTDTQYF
J gene: TRBJ1-6; V gene: TRBV28; D gene: NA; clone size: NA; CDR3 DNA: TGTGCCAGCACGGGGGCAGACAAAAGGTCACCCCTCCACTTT; CDR3 protein: CASTGADKRSPLHF
J gene: TRBJ2-1; V gene: TRBV4-2; D gene: TRBD2; clone size: NA; CDR3 DNA: TGTGCCAGCAGCCTACAGGGACTAGCGGGTTCCTACAATGAGCAGTTCTTC; CDR3 protein: CASSLQGLAGSYNEQFF
J gene: TRBJ1-6; V gene: TRBV5-6; D gene: NA; clone size: NA; CDR3 DNA: TGTGCCAGCAGCTACTACAGGCCGAATTCACCCCTCCACTTT; CDR3 protein: CASSYYRPNSPLHF
J gene: TRBJ2-5; V gene: TRBV6-5; D gene: TRBD2; clone size: few; CDR3 DNA: TGTGCCAGCAGTTTAAGCGGGGGGGCCTGGAAGACCCAGTACTTC; CDR3 protein: CASSLSGGAWKTQYF
J gene: TRBJ2-7; V gene: TRBV2; D gene: TRBD1; clone size: few; CDR3 DNA: TGTGCCAGCTCCTACCGGACAGGGGGGCCTTACGAGCAGTACTTC; CDR3 protein: CASSYRTGGPYEQYF
J gene: TRBJ2-7; V gene: TRBV19; D gene: NA; clone size: NA; CDR3 DNA: TGTGCCAGTAGTCCCGGGACTGCGAGGGGCGAGCAGTACTTC; CDR3 protein: CASSPGTARGEQYF
J gene: TRBJ2-3; V gene: TRBV6-1; D gene: NA; clone size: NA; CDR3 DNA: TGTGCCAGCAGTGACCAACGGGGAGATACGCAGTATTTT; CDR3 protein: CASSDQRGDTQYF
J gene: TRBJ1-5; V gene: TRBV12-3/TRBV12-4; D gene: NA; clone size: NA; CDR3 DNA: TGTGCCAGCAGTTTTGACAGCTATCAGCCCCAGCATTTT; CDR3 protein: CASSFDSYQPQHF
J gene: TRBJ2-1; V gene: TRBV13; D gene: TRBD2; clone size: few; CDR3 DNA: TGTGCCAGCACCCTCCCAACTAGCGGGGTATCCTACAATGAGCAGTTCTTC; CDR3 protein: CASTLPTSGVSYNEQFF
J gene: TRBJ2-7; V gene: TRBV11-2; D gene: NA; clone size: NA; CDR3 DNA: TGTGCCAGCAGCTCACTAAAGACTGATTACGAGCAGTACTTC; CDR3 protein: CASSSLKTDYEQYF
J gene: TRBJ2-1; V gene: TRBV7-3; D gene: TRBD2; clone size: few; CDR3 DNA: TGTGCCAGCAGCCCGGGGACTAGCCCGCGGTCCTACAATGAGCAGTTCTTC; CDR3 protein: CASSPGTSPRSYNEQFF
J gene: TRBJ2-3; V gene: TRBV5-1; D gene: TRBD1; clone size: NA; CDR3 DNA: TGCGCCAGCAGCCCCGGGACAGACACAGATACGCAGTATTTT; CDR3 protein: CASSPGTDTDTQYF
J gene: TRBJ1-3; V gene: TRBV6-5; D gene: NA; clone size: few; CDR3 DNA: TGTGCCAGCTCCCGGCCCGGCGTCAATGGAAACACCATATATTTT; CDR3 protein: CASSRPGVNGNTIYF
J gene: TRBJ2-2; V gene: TRBV5-1; D gene: TRBD2; clone size: NA; CDR3 DNA: TGCGCCAGCAGCTTGACTAGCGGGGGCCCGACCACCGGGGAGCTGTTTTTT; CDR3 protein: CASSLTSGGPTTGELFF
J gene: TRBJ2-1; V gene: TRBV15; D gene: NA; clone size: NA; CDR3 DNA: TGTGCCACCAGCACTGTACAGGGTCCGGAGCAGTTCTTC; CDR3 protein: CATSTVQGPEQFF
J gene: TRBJ2-1; V gene: TRBV5-8; D gene: TRBD2; clone size: NA; CDR3 DNA: TGTGCCAGCAGCTCCCTTCTTCTAGCGGGGGTTTCCTACAATGAGCAGTTCTTC; CDR3 protein: CASSSLLLAGVSYNEQFF
J gene: TRBJ2-3; V gene: TRBV28; D gene: NA; clone size: NA; CDR3 DNA: TGTGCCAGCAGTCCCGGTTCTAAATGGGCAGATACGCAGTATTTT; CDR3 protein: CASSPGSKWADTQYF
J gene: TRBJ2-7; V gene: TRBV15; D gene: TRBD1; clone size: NA; CDR3 DNA: TGTGCCACCGGGAGACAGGGATACGAGCAGTACTTC; CDR3 protein: CATGRQGYEQYF
J gene: TRBJ2-5; V gene: TRBV5-1; D gene: TRBD2; clone size: many; CDR3 DNA: TGCGCCAGCAGCTTAGGACTAGCGGGGGCCCAAGAGACCCAGTACTTC; CDR3 protein: CASSLGLAGAQETQYF
J gene: TRBJ2-2; V gene: TRBV29-1; D gene: NA; clone size: many; CDR3 DNA: TGCAGCGTTGAAGATCGGGTCGGGGAGCTGTTTTTT; CDR3 protein: CSVEDRVGELFF
J gene: TRBJ2-3; V gene: TRBV3-1; D gene: TRBD1; clone size: few; CDR3 DNA: TGTGCCAGCAGCCAAGATCTGGACAGGAGGCAGTATTTT; CDR3 protein: CASSQDLDRRQYF
J gene: TRBJ1-1; V gene: TRBV7-2; D gene: NA; clone size: NA; CDR3 DNA: TGTGCCAGCAGCTTCCGAGGTGGGGCTAACACTGAAGCTTTCTTT; CDR3 protein: CASSFRGGANTEAFF
J gene: TRBJ1-6; V gene: TRBV4-3; D gene: NA; clone size: NA; CDR3 DNA: TGCGCCAGCAGCCCCAGATATTCACCCCTCCACTTT; CDR3 protein: CASSPRYSPLHF
J gene: TRBJ2-1; V gene: TRBV10-3; D gene: TRBD2; clone size: NA; CDR3 DNA: TGTGCCATCAGTGAGTTCGGGCTAGCGGGCTACAATGAGCAGTTCTTC; CDR3 protein: CAISEFGLAGYNEQFF
J gene: TRBJ1-2; V gene: TRBV5-1; D gene: NA; clone size: few; CDR3 DNA: TGCGCCAGCAAGAAGGAGGGAGATGGCTACACCTTC; CDR3 protein: CASKKEGDGYTF
J gene: TRBJ1-6; V gene: TRBV6-5; D gene: NA; clone size: many; CDR3 DNA: TGTGCCAGCACCCGGGACACTAATTCACCCCTCCACTTT; CDR3 protein: CASTRDTNSPLHF
J gene: TRBJ2-3; V gene: TRBV7-6; D gene: NA; clone size: few; CDR3 DNA: TGTGCCAGCAGCTTAGTGGGGCGGAAGGATGATACGCAGTATTTT; CDR3 protein: CASSLVGRKDDTQYF
J gene: TRBJ2-1; V gene: TRBV20-1; D gene: NA; clone size: many; CDR3 DNA: TGCAGTGCTAGGAAGAATGAGCAGTTCTTC; CDR3 protein: CSARKNEQFF
J gene: TRBJ2-3; V gene: TRBV5-8; D gene: TRBD2; clone size: NA; CDR3 DNA: TGTGCCAGCAGCTACGGACTAGCGGGGCTTGAGGATACGCAGTATTTT; CDR3 protein: CASSYGLAGLEDTQYF
J gene: TRBJ1-2; V gene: TRBV12-3/TRBV12-4; D gene: NA; clone size: NA; CDR3 DNA: TGTGCCAGCAGCCCTCAAGCCTATGGCTACACCTTC; CDR3 protein: CASSPQAYGYTF
J gene: TRBJ1-1; V gene: TRBV7-8; D gene: TRBD1; clone size: many; CDR3 DNA: TGTGCCAGCAGAGGACAGGCGAACACTGAAGCTTTCTTT; CDR3 protein: CASRGQANTEAFF
J gene: TRBJ1-5; V gene: TRBV20-1; D gene: NA; clone size: few; CDR3 DNA: TGCAGTGCTCACGGCGGTGGAAATCAGCCCCAGCATTTT; CDR3 protein: CSAHGGGNQPQHF